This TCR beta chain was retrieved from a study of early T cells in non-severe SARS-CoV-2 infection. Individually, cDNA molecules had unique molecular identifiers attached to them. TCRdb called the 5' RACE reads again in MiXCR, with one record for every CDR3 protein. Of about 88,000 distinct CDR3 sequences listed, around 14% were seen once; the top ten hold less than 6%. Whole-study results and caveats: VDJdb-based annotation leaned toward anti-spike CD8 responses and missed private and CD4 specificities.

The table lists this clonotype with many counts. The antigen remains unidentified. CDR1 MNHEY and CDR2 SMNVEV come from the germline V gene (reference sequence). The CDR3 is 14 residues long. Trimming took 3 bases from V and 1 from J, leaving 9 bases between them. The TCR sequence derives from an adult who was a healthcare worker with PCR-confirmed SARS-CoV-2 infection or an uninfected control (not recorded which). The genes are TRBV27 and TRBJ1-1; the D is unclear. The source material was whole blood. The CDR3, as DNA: TGTGCCAGCAGTTTGCTTCAGGAGAACACTGAAGCTTTCTTT. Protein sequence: CASSLLQENTEAFF.